These 29 T cell receptor beta chains share one sample of origin, sequenced in a study of cytomegalovirus exposure and HLA in healthy donors. Vbeta (60) and Jbeta (13) primers were used in the PCR. Profiled with immunoSEQ multiplex PCR; TCRdb holds only in-frame clones, not every one. The sample shows 200,000 to 250,000 clones, 75% to 85% of them seen only once. The specimen sequenced was PBMCs. All receptors come from a girl aged 10 to 17 in good health and CMV-seronegative.

The rearrangement links TRBV7-9 to TRBJ1-1; D remains unclear. The CDR3 has 16 amino acids. The V end was cut by 1 base, the J end by 0 bases, with 12 bases between. Germline V CDR1 and CDR2: SEHNR, FQNEAQ (reference sequence). CDR3 loop: CASSLVAVSMNTEAFF. CDR3 coding DNA: TGTGCCAGCAGCTTAGTAGCTGTCAGCATGAACACTGAAGCTTTCTTT.

This clone was seen a handful of times. J is TRBJ1-1 and V is TRBV30; D uncertain. This CDR3 is built from 11 residues. The V and J ends lost 4 bases and 3 bases respectively, with 6 bases between them. CDR1 is GTSNPN and CDR2 is SVGIG in the germline V gene (reference sequence). CDR3 DNA: TGTGCCTGGACCCGGGACACTGAAGCTTTCTTT. As protein: CAWTRDTEAFF.

The chain uses TRBV9 and TRBJ1-1; 9 bases match TRBD1. Germline V CDR1 and CDR2: SGDLS, YYNGEE. The CDR3 covers 12 residues. The junction had 2 bases not matched to a gene; V was cut back by 3 bases and J by 8 bases. The DNA of the CDR3 is TGTGCCAGCAGCGCACAGGGGGCCGAAGCTTTCTTT. Residues: CASSAQGAEAFF.

V is TRBV6-1 and J is TRBJ1-1, with a possible D match to TRBD1 (6 bases). Germline V gene sequence: CDR1 MNHNS, CDR2 SASEGT. The length of the CDR3 is 14 residues. Trimming removed 3 bases at V and 6 bases at J, with 14 bases between. The DNA of the CDR3 is TGTGCCAGCAGTGACCTTCAAGGGGGTCCTGAAGCTTTCTTT. Amino acid sequence: CASSDLQGGPEAFF.

V gene TRBV5-1 combines with J gene TRBJ2-5, with D tentatively TRBD2 (7 bases). The CDR3 sequence is 16 residues long. The germline CDR1 and CDR2 sequences are SGHRS and YFSETQ. Trimming shortened V by 0 bases and J by 5 bases, and 17 bases separated the two germline ends. CDR3 DNA sequence: TGCGCCAGCAGCTTGGCCACAATCAGGGGAGGGGAGACCCAGTACTTC. This encodes CASSLATIRGGETQYF.

V and J are TRBV5-8 and TRBJ1-2; D possibly corresponds to TRBD1 (6 bases). V was shortened by 4 bases and J by 4 bases, with 26 bases between the two germline ends. CDR3 size: 18 residues. Germline CDR1 reads SGHTS; CDR2 reads YDEGEE. The CDR3 coding sequence is TGTGCCAGCAGCCCGATGACAGGCGCAAGCGCCAGCTTCTATGGCTACACCTTC. Translated, it gives CASSPMTGASASFYGYTF.

In DNA form, the CDR3 reads TGTGCCAGCTCACCAGGGGTAGCGGGGGCCACTAGCACAGATACGCAGTATTTT. Its translation: CASSPGVAGATSTDTQYF. The chain is built from TRBV18 and TRBJ2-3, with 9 bases lining up with TRBD2. This CDR3 has 18 residues. The V gene's germline CDR1 is KGHSH and CDR2 LQKENI. V was clipped by 2 bases and J by 0 bases; unmatched bases: 9.

This clone was counted once. The V call is TRBV11-2, the J call TRBJ2-5; D is possibly TRBD2 (6 bases). Germline CDR1 and CDR2: SGHAT and FQNNGV. Trimming removed 0 bases from V and 11 bases from J, with 16 bases in between. The CDR3 covers 14 residues. The CDR3 loop reads CASSLDLGGGAQYF. The CDR3 region has the DNA TGTGCCAGCAGCTTAGACTTGGGCGGAGGGGCTCAGTACTTC.

V usage is TRBV5-1 and J usage is TRBJ2-2, with D perhaps matching TRBD1 (6 bases). The CDR3 extends over 14 amino acids. Germline V CDR1 and CDR2: SGHRS, YFSETQ. The V gene lost 4 bases and the J gene lost 6 bases, with 13 bases spanning the gap. The chain's CDR3 is CASSDPRGAGELFF. CDR3 sequence (DNA): TGCGCCAGCAGCGATCCCAGGGGAGCCGGGGAGCTGTTTTTT.

This chain links TRBV5-1 with TRBJ1-1, with a possible D match to TRBD1 (5 bases). V dropped 3 bases and J dropped 5 bases, with 17 bases sitting between them. The CDR3 loop spans 15 amino acids. The germline V gene encodes CDR1 SGHRS and CDR2 YFSETQ. CDR3 nucleotide sequence: TGCGCCAGCAGCTCCGGGGACGCGGGGGGAACTGAAGCTTTCTTT. Translating gives CASSSGDAGGTEAFF.

The chain carries TRBV20-1 and TRBJ2-3; D gene unclear. Trimming removed 5 bases from V and 6 bases from J, with 9 bases in between. Germline-derived CDR1 and CDR2 are DFQATT and SNEGSKA (reference sequence). The CDR3 is 11 residues long. CDR3: CSAQSGDTQYF. CDR3 DNA sequence: TGCAGTGCTCAGTCCGGGGATACGCAGTATTTT.

This sequence joins TRBV30 and TRBJ1-4; D remains unclear. Germline-derived CDR1 and CDR2 are GTSNPN and SVGIG (reference sequence). This CDR3 is built from 15 residues. Trimming shortened V by 2 bases and J by 4 bases, and 14 bases separated the two germline ends. In DNA form, the CDR3 reads TGTGCCTGGAGTACCGATCAGCAGGTTAATGAAAAACTGTTTTTT. This encodes CAWSTDQQVNEKLFF.

The V call is TRBV6-5, the J call TRBJ2-3; TRBD2 matches 10 bases. With 0 bases clipped from V and 2 bases from J, the junction kept 2 bases outside the gene matches. This CDR3 has 16 residues. CDR1 is MNHEY and CDR2 is SVGAGI in the germline V gene. DNA of the CDR3: TGTGCCAGCAGTTACTCGCTAGCGGGGGCCACAGATACGCAGTATTTT. Residues: CASSYSLAGATDTQYF.

V and J are TRBV6-1 and TRBJ1-3; tentative D call: TRBD1 (6 bases). Trimming stripped 7 bases from V and 0 bases from J, with 7 bases between. This CDR3 is built from 13 residues. Germline V lookup: CDR1 MNHNS, CDR2 SASEGT. The CDR3 sequence is CASKQGSGNTIYF. CDR3 DNA sequence: TGTGCCAGCAAACAGGGCTCTGGAAACACCATATATTTT.

V and J are TRBV9 and TRBJ2-5; 7 nucleotides line up with TRBD2. The CDR3 runs 15 residues. V was pared by 0 bases and J by 4 bases, with 6 bases of the junction left unmatched. Germline V gene data show CDR1 as SGDLS and CDR2 as YYNGEE. CDR3 in amino acids: CASSVVGRGGETQYF. CDR3 sequence (DNA): TGTGCCAGCAGCGTAGTGGGGAGGGGAGGAGAGACCCAGTACTTC.

The J gene is TRBJ2-7, the V gene TRBV27; D is perhaps TRBD1 (6 bases). CDR3 length equals 16 residues. V lost 3 bases and J lost 7, with 22 bases in between. The germline V gene encodes CDR1 MNHEY and CDR2 SMNVEV (reference sequence). CDR3 loop: CASSFSRTDPRREQYF. The CDR3 nucleotides are TGTGCCAGCAGTTTTTCACGGACAGACCCTAGGAGGGAGCAGTACTTC.

The CDR3 loop reads CASSPRLAGATDTQYF. The CDR3 DNA sequence: TGTGCCAGCAGCCCTCGACTAGCGGGGGCGACAGATACGCAGTATTTT. The rearrangement uses TRBV7-9 and TRBJ2-3; 12 bases are a match to TRBD2. J lost 3 bases, V lost 5 bases, and 6 bases had no gene match. The CDR3 covers 16 residues. The germline gives CDR1 SEHNR, CDR2 FQNEAQ (reference sequence).

The chain couples TRBV7-2 to TRBJ2-2; 12 bases are shared with TRBD2. Germline CDR1 is SGHTA and CDR2 is FQGNSA. The CDR3 length is 18 residues. Trimming cost V 5 bases and J 4 bases; bases outside gene matches: 11. The CDR3 here is CASSPLLSSGRATGELFF. The CDR3 bases are TGTGCCAGCAGCCCTCTTCTATCTAGCGGGAGGGCCACCGGGGAGCTGTTTTTT.

This chain joins TRBV30 and TRBJ2-7; 9 bases map to TRBD2. The V and J ends lost 4 bases and 5 bases, in that order; junction bases with no gene match: 12. The CDR3 extends over 15 amino acids. CDR1 and CDR2 from the germline V gene are GTSNPN and SVGIG (reference sequence). CDR3: CAWKLDAGGRNEQYF. The CDR3 coding sequence is TGTGCCTGGAAGTTAGATGCGGGGGGGCGCAACGAGCAGTACTTC.

The chain recombines TRBV11-2 with TRBJ1-1; TRBD1 matches 7 bases. Germline assignment: CDR1 SGHAT and CDR2 FQNNGV. The trim removed 3 bases at V and 7 bases at J, leaving 5 bases unmatched. This CDR3 spans 13 amino acids. CDR3 bases: TGTGCCAGCAGCTTCGGGACAGACGATGAAGCTTTCTTT. Protein sequence: CASSFGTDDEAFF.

The V gene is TRBV28, the J gene TRBJ2-1; 16 positions match TRBD2. Germline values: CDR1 MDHEN, CDR2 SYDVKM. The V gene end was trimmed by 6 bases and the J gene end by 8 bases; junction bases not matched to a gene: 7. The CDR3 sequence is 16 residues long. The CDR3 DNA follows: TGTGCCAGCAGCACCCCCGGGACTAGCGGGGGGGATGAGCAGTTCTTC. Encoded protein: CASSTPGTSGGDEQFF.

The rearrangement uses TRBV6-1 and TRBJ1-3, with a tentative D call TRBD1 (5 bases). Germline CDR1 MNHNS, CDR2 SASEGT. Trimming shortened V by 1 base and J by 0 bases, and 13 bases separated the two germline ends. The CDR3 loop spans 17 amino acids. DNA for the CDR3: TGTGCCAGCAGTGAAGGGGCAGGGCCCTACTCTGGAAACACCATATATTTT. It codes for CASSEGAGPYSGNTIYF.

The genes are TRBV2 and TRBJ2-5; 7 bases line up with TRBD1. The CDR3 is 14 residues long. V lost 1 base and J lost 3; bases outside the gene matches: 2. Per the germline V gene, CDR1 is SNHLY and CDR2 is FYNNEI. As DNA, the CDR3 is TGTGCCAGCAGTGAAGGGACAGGAAAAGAGACCCAGTACTTC. Its translation: CASSEGTGKETQYF.

This chain uses TRBV4-3 with TRBJ2-4; 9 nucleotides match TRBD1. The CDR3 sequence is 16 residues long. CDR1 and CDR2 from the germline V gene are LGHNA and YSLEER. Trimming removed 0 bases from V and 8 bases from J; junction bases left unmatched: 8. This chain's CDR3 is CASSQEGGTGSDIQYF. In DNA, the CDR3 is TGCGCCAGCAGCCAAGAGGGGGGGACAGGGAGTGACATTCAGTACTTC.

This clone came up once. The chain is built from TRBV7-2 and TRBJ2-2, with TRBD1 identical over 10 bases. Trimming took 3 bases from V and 4 from J; bases not matched to a gene: 8. CDR1 is SGHTA and CDR2 is FQGNSA in the germline V gene. CDR3 size: 17 residues. Here the CDR3 DNA reads TGTGCCAGCAGCTTCCCGGGACAGGGGTTGGTCACCGGGGAGCTGTTTTTT. Translating gives CASSFPGQGLVTGELFF. Supplemented by reference TRBV7-2 and TRBJ2-2, the full variable domain reads GAGVSQSPSNKVTEKGKDVELRCDPISGHTALYWYRQSLGQGLEFLIYFQGNSAPDKSGLPSDRFSAERTGGSVSTLTIQRTQQEDSAVYLCASSFPGQGLVTGELFFGEGSRLTVL.

V usage is TRBV5-5 and J usage is TRBJ1-2; no definite D call. Germline CDR1 SGHKS, CDR2 YYEKEE (reference sequence). With 3 bases removed from V and 5 bases from J, the gap between germline ends came to 11 bases. This CDR3 region has 13 residues. As DNA, the CDR3 is TGTGCCAGCAGCTCCCCGGGGAAATATGGCTACACCTTC. Its protein is CASSSPGKYGYTF.

This chain uses TRBV29-1 with TRBJ2-1, with TRBD1 matching 12 bases. Trimming took 6 bases from V and 0 from J; bases not matched to a gene: 18. The CDR3 consists of 20 residues. Germline lookup yields CDR1 SQVTM and CDR2 ANQGSEA. The CDR3 spells CSVCWVLGTGGLGSYNEQFF. CDR3 DNA: TGCAGCGTGTGCTGGGTTCTGGGGACAGGGGGCTTAGGCTCCTACAATGAGCAGTTCTTC.

The rearrangement joins TRBV25-1 to TRBJ2-1, with no clear D. CDR1 is MGHDK, CDR2 SYGVNS, per germline. This CDR3 comprises 13 residues. Deletions cut 3 bases from V and 1 base from J, with 4 bases between. The CDR3 nucleotides read TGTGCCAGCAGTGACGTATCCTACAATGAGCAGTTCTTC. Amino acid sequence: CASSDVSYNEQFF.

The V and J genes are TRBV6-1 and TRBJ1-1; 9 bases agree with TRBD1. CDR3 length equals 17 residues. V shed 3 bases, J shed 1 base, and the junction held 9 bases outside the gene matches. Germline CDR1 is MNHNS and CDR2 is SASEGT. As DNA, the CDR3 is TGTGCCAGCAGTGACAGGGACAGGGTAATGCAGAACACTGAAGCTTTCTTT. Protein sequence: CASSDRDRVMQNTEAFF.